The subject of this entry is one T cell receptor beta chain. This entry belongs to a study of blood T cell repertoires in COVID-19. As for the study in general: Donors in the United States, Italy and Spain gave samples during acute or convalescent COVID-19.

Here immunoSEQ multiplex PCR was the method, and the copy in TCRdb shows in-frame clones only, minus some. The data show 200,000 to 300,000 clones, with approximately 88% seen just once and approximately 1.2% held by the top ten. The length of the CDR3 is 15 residues. V was clipped by 1 base and J by 1 base; unmatched bases: 3. CDR1 and CDR2 (germline): SGHTA, FQGNSA. Sequencing used PBMCs or T cells enriched from blood (not recorded which). The chain links TRBV7-2 to TRBJ2-5; 7 nucleotides agree with TRBD1. This TCR came from a middle-aged woman with acute COVID-19. CDR3 protein: CASSLDRGFQETQYF. CDR3 in DNA: TGTGCCAGCAGCTTAGACAGGGGCTTCCAAGAGACCCAGTACTTC.